Below are 23 T cell receptor beta chains sequenced from a single sample in a study of cytomegalovirus exposure and HLA in healthy donors. Primers for the PCR totalled 60 Vbeta and 13 Jbeta. Some clones are missing from TCRdb's copy, which holds only in-frame ones; the method was immunoSEQ multiplex PCR. This table has around 200,000 clones, 65% to 90% appearing once. Source material: PBMCs. These TCRs come from a girl aged 10 to 17 in good health and CMV-seronegative.

The genes are TRBV10-1 and TRBJ1-1, with D possibly being TRBD1 (6 bases). CDR1 WNHNN and CDR2 SYGVQD come from the germline V gene (reference sequence). V lost 3 bases, J lost 4 bases, and 12 bases lay in between. The CDR3 covers 14 residues. The CDR3 DNA sequence: TGCGCCAGCAGTGAAGGGAAAGGGGGCACTGAAGCTTTCTTT. Translation: CASSEGKGGTEAFF.

V gene TRBV15 combines with J gene TRBJ1-3; no reliable D call. V was shortened by 0 bases and J by 0 bases, with 12 bases between the two germline ends. The CDR3 consists of 17 residues. Germline V gives CDR1 LNHNV, CDR2 YYDKDF (reference sequence). CDR3 amino acids: CATSRERPGISGNTIYF. CDR3 DNA: TGTGCCACCAGCAGAGAGAGACCGGGTATCTCTGGAAACACCATATATTTT.

The count of this clone is one. The DNA of the CDR3 is TGTGCCAGTAGTAGGACAGGGGCCGACGGGGCTTTCTTT. Amino acid sequence: CASSRTGADGAFF. The chain combines TRBV19 with TRBJ1-1; 9 positions agree with TRBD1. CDR3 size: 13 residues. Trimming removed 4 bases from V and 11 bases from J; junction bases left unmatched: 8. The germline V gene has CDR1 LNHDA and CDR2 SQIVND (reference sequence).

This clone was picked up a small number of times. The chain joins TRBV18 to TRBJ2-3; D gene unclear. The CDR3 runs to 11 residues. Trimming took off 3 bases at V and 5 bases at J, with 3 bases between the two ends. Germline V gene lookup returns CDR1 KGHSH and CDR2 LQKENI. The CDR3 nucleotides read TGTGCCAGCTCACCTCTAGATACGCAGTATTTT. Protein sequence: CASSPLDTQYF.

Only one count was recorded for this clone. J is TRBJ2-1 and V is TRBV29-1, with 11 bases aligning to TRBD2. Germline V CDR1 and CDR2: SQVTM, ANQGSEA. Germline trimming cut 7 bases from V and 4 bases from J; bases unmatched to any gene: 6. This CDR3 spans 14 amino acids. CDR3: CSAATSGNYNEQFF. The CDR3, as DNA: TGCAGCGCAGCGACTAGCGGGAATTACAATGAGCAGTTCTTC.

The J gene is TRBJ1-2, the V gene TRBV28, with D possibly TRBD1 on 6 matching bases. V shed 1 base and J shed 4 bases, with 7 bases lying between them. The CDR3 extends over 13 amino acids. Germline loops: CDR1 MDHEN, CDR2 SYDVKM. Written as DNA, the CDR3 is TGTGCCAGCAGTTTATCAGGGGTCTATGGCTACACCTTC. Amino acid sequence: CASSLSGVYGYTF.

This chain joins TRBV11-2 and TRBJ2-1, with D possibly matching TRBD2 (6 bases). V was pared by 0 bases and J by 2 bases, with 14 bases between. The length of the CDR3 is 17 residues. Per germline, CDR1 SGHAT and CDR2 FQNNGV. CDR3 DNA sequence: TGTGCCAGCAGCTTAGATGGCGCGGGAATCCCCTACAATGAGCAGTTCTTC. As protein: CASSLDGAGIPYNEQFF.

J is TRBJ1-2 and V is TRBV6-1; 10 positions agree with TRBD1. This CDR3 has 15 residues. Looked up from germline, CDR1 is MNHNS and CDR2 is SASEGT. V lost 2 bases to trimming and J lost 2 bases; unmatched junction nucleotides: 2. The CDR3 DNA reads TGTGCCAGCAGTGAACCGGGACAGGGGAACTATGGCTACACCTTC. Translated, it gives CASSEPGQGNYGYTF.

The chain employs TRBV7-9 and TRBJ1-2; D gene unclear. V was clipped by 1 base and J by 7 bases, with 10 bases between them. The CDR3 has 13 residues. From germline, CDR1 is SEHNR and CDR2 FQNEAQ (reference sequence). CDR3 DNA: TGTGCCAGCAGCTTAGTTCAAACGGGTGGCTACACCTTC. As protein: CASSLVQTGGYTF.

This clone was observed a single time. This chain connects TRBV27 to TRBJ2-1, with D tentatively TRBD2 (6 bases). The CDR3 extends over 15 amino acids. V dropped 4 bases and J dropped 2 bases, with 12 bases sitting between them. In germline, CDR1 is MNHEY, CDR2 SMNVEV (reference sequence). The CDR3 region is CASSYRDSPYNEQFF. The CDR3 nucleotides are TGTGCCAGCAGTTACCGGGACTCCCCCTACAATGAGCAGTTCTTC.

The chain recombines TRBV6-5 with TRBJ1-1; TRBD1 matches at 8 bases. V trimming: 4 bases; J trimming: 8 bases; junction bases outside the gene matches: 3. The CDR3 is made up of 12 amino acids. Germline V CDR1 and CDR2: MNHEY, SVGAGI. The CDR3 coding sequence is TGTGCCAGCAGTTTCCACAGGGGGGAAGCTTTCTTT. Its translation: CASSFHRGEAFF.

The chain couples TRBV27 to TRBJ2-2, with 8 bases lining up with TRBD2. CDR3 length: 15 residues. The germline V gene has CDR1 MNHEY and CDR2 SMNVEV (reference sequence). Trimming took 5 bases from V and 5 from J; bases not matched to a gene: 7. DNA of the CDR3: TGTGCCAGCAGTATTAGCGGGACGACTACCGGGGAGCTGTTTTTT. Translation gives CASSISGTTTGELFF.

This sequence joins TRBV10-3 and TRBJ1-3; D call uncertain. Trimming removed 8 bases at V and 0 bases at J, with 5 bases between. The CDR3 has 12 amino acids. The germline CDR1 and CDR2 sequences are ENHRY and SYGVKD. CDR3 protein: CAIEGSGNTIYF. In DNA, the CDR3 is TGTGCCATCGAGGGCTCTGGAAACACCATATATTTT.

The chain combines TRBV2 with TRBJ2-3; 7 bases are shared with TRBD2. V dropped 2 bases and J dropped 1; count of bases not matched to a gene: 12. Looked up from germline, CDR1 is SNHLY and CDR2 is FYNNEI. CDR3 length: 18 residues. The CDR3 region is CASSELRGSRGGTDTQYF. CDR3 coding DNA: TGTGCCAGCAGTGAACTACGCGGGAGCCGTGGGGGCACAGATACGCAGTATTTT.

V is TRBV9 and J is TRBJ1-2; 7 nucleotides agree with TRBD1. CDR3 length: 18 amino acids. Trimming cost V 3 bases and J 0 bases; bases outside gene matches: 14. The germline CDR1 and CDR2 sequences are SGDLS and YYNGEE. The CDR3 is CASSATAEQGRANYGYTF. As DNA, the CDR3 is TGTGCCAGCAGCGCTACCGCGGAACAGGGGAGAGCTAACTATGGCTACACCTTC.

The chain has TRBV4-1 and TRBJ1-1, with no clear D. Trimming removed 6 bases at V and 1 base at J, with 9 bases between. This CDR3 is 13 amino acids long. Germline assignment: CDR1 MGHRA and CDR2 YSYEKL. Here the CDR3 DNA reads TGCGCCAGCAGTGGTCAGAAGAACACTGAAGCTTTCTTT. Amino acids: CASSGQKNTEAFF.

The chain combines TRBV30 with TRBJ1-6, with 9 bases lining up with TRBD1. The CDR3 is 16 amino acids. The junction had 10 bases not matched to a gene; V was cut back by 1 base and J by 9 bases. CDR1 and CDR2 (germline): GTSNPN, SVGIG (reference sequence). CDR3 bases: TGTGCCTGGAGTGACCAGGGGACAGGGAGAATTTCACCCCTCCACTTT. It encodes CAWSDQGTGRISPLHF.

This chain uses TRBV5-1 with TRBJ1-1; 7 bases align to TRBD1. With V trimmed by 5 bases and J by 4 bases, 11 bases remained unmatched. This CDR3 is 15 amino acids long. Germline V gene data show CDR1 as SGHRS and CDR2 as YFSETQ. The CDR3 sequence is CASSLAQSGGTEAFF. The CDR3 region has the DNA TGCGCCAGCAGTCTGGCCCAGTCAGGGGGCACTGAAGCTTTCTTT.

J is TRBJ2-7 and V is TRBV6-5; 7 bases are shared with TRBD1. The length of the CDR3 is 16 residues. Germline V lookup: CDR1 MNHEY, CDR2 SVGAGI. J lost 2 bases, V lost 0 bases, and 7 bases had no gene match. The CDR3 loop is CASSYSVTGLAYEQYF. The CDR3 DNA follows: TGTGCCAGCAGTTACTCCGTGACAGGGCTCGCCTACGAGCAGTACTTC.

This sequence joins TRBV6-1 and TRBJ1-5; no firm D call. This CDR3 spans 14 amino acids. The V end lost 7 bases, the J end lost 3 bases, and 13 bases lay between the germline ends. Germline CDR1 MNHNS, CDR2 SASEGT. The CDR3 DNA sequence: TGTGCCAGCATCCAGGATTCCCCCAATCAGCCCCAGCATTTT. Residues: CASIQDSPNQPQHF.

The chain uses TRBV25-1 and TRBJ2-2, with 7 positions matching TRBD1. Per germline, CDR1 MGHDK and CDR2 SYGVNS. The V gene end was trimmed by 0 bases and the J gene end by 5 bases; junction bases not matched to a gene: 6. The CDR3 has 16 amino acids. The CDR3 loop is CASSEYSRGRTGELFF. CDR3 bases: TGTGCCAGCAGTGAATATTCGAGGGGGCGGACCGGGGAGCTGTTTTTT.

The chain combines TRBV28 with TRBJ2-7; TRBD2 agrees at 10 bases. CDR1 MDHEN and CDR2 SYDVKM come from the germline V gene. CDR3 length equals 16 residues. V dropped 8 bases and J dropped 5; count of bases not matched to a gene: 15. The CDR3 DNA reads TGTGCCAGCCGCCTAGCGGGAGCATCAGTCATCCACGAGCAGTACTTC. Encoded protein: CASRLAGASVIHEQYF.

V is TRBV6-5 and J is TRBJ1-1, with D maybe TRBD1 (5 bases). CDR1 and CDR2 (germline): MNHEY, SVGAGI. There are 15 residues in the CDR3. The ends were cut back, 0 bases at V and 0 bases at J, with 8 bases in the middle. CDR3 sequence reads: CASSYSGGMNTEAFF. The CDR3, as DNA: TGTGCCAGCAGTTACTCGGGGGGAATGAACACTGAAGCTTTCTTT.